This is a list of T cell receptor beta chains from one sample in a study of T cell changes during pregnancy in multiple sclerosis. The data were produced by immunoSEQ multiplex PCR, yet TCRdb's version contains in-frame clones alone and is incomplete. Counted here are 81,000 or so clones, about nine tenths occurring once; the ten biggest clones make up roughly 4%. Sequenced material: PBMCs, taken in the first trimester of pregnancy. Receptor source: a female donor in good health, serving as a control in a pregnancy study. Some clones in this sample may be carry-over from other donors' samples. The CDR3 runs from the conserved cysteine through the conserved F or W. The order of the fields is D gene, clone size, J gene, V gene, CDR3 protein, CDR3 DNA. A D gene is named only where the DNA matches it firmly. Clone size is given for some rows only: seen once, a few or many times, or a class if the clone is expanded.

>TRBD2|once|TRBJ2-5|TRBV15
CATSRVAGGPNETQYF
TGTGCCACCAGCAGAGTTGCGGGAGGGCCGAATGAGACCCAGTACTTC
>-|many|TRBJ2-1|TRBV27
CASSLSSYNEQFF
TGTGCCAGCAGCCTGAGCTCCTACAATGAGCAGTTCTTC
>TRBD1|-|TRBJ2-6|TRBV30
CAWSVLGQGFSGANVLTF
TGTGCCTGGAGTGTTTTAGGACAGGGGTTCTCTGGGGCCAACGTCCTGACTTTC
>TRBD2|-|TRBJ2-3|TRBV18
CASSPPLTWTSGFTDTQYF
TGTGCCAGCTCACCACCTCTTACCTGGACTAGCGGCTTCACAGATACGCAGTATTTT
>TRBD2|-|TRBJ2-5|TRBV6-1
CASIYLAGVQETQYF
TGTGCCAGCATTTATCTAGCGGGGGTACAAGAGACCCAGTACTTC
>TRBD2|-|TRBJ2-7|TRBV9
CASSVGSSGASEQYF
TGTGCCAGCAGCGTAGGGAGTAGCGGGGCCTCCGAGCAGTACTTC
>-|-|TRBJ2-7|TRBV10-3
CAISEGKGIDEQYF
TGTGCCATCAGTGAGGGCAAGGGGATCGACGAGCAGTACTTC
>-|-|TRBJ2-7|TRBV2
CASTEVLGRTYEQYF
TGTGCCAGCACGGAGGTCTTAGGAAGAACCTACGAGCAGTACTTC
>-|-|TRBJ2-5|TRBV4-2
CASSRNQQGPRGETQYF
TGTGCCAGCAGCCGAAACCAGCAGGGGCCGAGGGGAGAGACCCAGTACTTC
>-|-|TRBJ2-7|TRBV27
CASSLLGGSVTYEQYF
TGTGCCAGCAGTTTATTGGGGGGAAGCGTTACCTACGAGCAGTACTTC
>-|-|TRBJ2-3|TRBV9
CASSVASTDTQYF
TGTGCCAGCAGCGTAGCTAGCACAGATACGCAGTATTTT
>-|-|TRBJ1-1|TRBV6-1
CASSVHRNTEAFF
TGTGCCAGCAGTGTTCACAGGAACACTGAAGCTTTCTTT
>TRBD1|once|TRBJ2-3|TRBV13
CASSHGTATDTQYF
TGTGCCAGCAGCCACGGGACAGCCACAGATACGCAGTATTTT
>-|-|TRBJ2-2|TRBV25-1
CASSEGTRYTGELFF
TGTGCCAGCAGTGAAGGGACTCGTTACACCGGGGAGCTGTTTTTT
>TRBD1|-|TRBJ2-6|TRBV9
CASSVGQGGSGANVLTF
TGTGCCAGCAGCGTCGGACAGGGGGGGTCTGGGGCCAACGTCCTGACTTTC
>-|once|TRBJ2-2|TRBV18
CASHRLKSGELFF
TGTGCCAGCCACCGACTTAAGTCCGGGGAGCTGTTTTTT
>-|-|TRBJ2-3|TRBV6-4
CASSGRAGADTQYF
TGTGCCAGCAGTGGTCGGGCGGGGGCGGATACGCAGTATTTT
>TRBD2|-|TRBJ2-7|TRBV6-1
CASSDRAGTNHEQYF
TGTGCCAGCAGCGACCGTGCCGGGACTAATCACGAGCAGTACTTC
>TRBD1|-|TRBJ2-4|TRBV19
CASSDLLRGINIQYF
TGTGCCAGTAGCGATCTTCTCAGGGGGATCAACATTCAGTACTTC
>TRBD1|-|TRBJ1-2|TRBV15
CATSSRDRANYGYTF
TGTGCCACCAGCTCCCGGGACAGGGCTAACTATGGCTACACCTTC
>-|-|TRBJ1-1|TRBV6-1
CASRAGRPNTEAFF
TGTGCCAGCAGGGCGGGACGCCCGAACACTGAAGCTTTCTTT
>TRBD1|-|TRBJ1-1|TRBV6-1
CASILDRGMNTEAFF
TGTGCCAGCATTCTGGACAGGGGCATGAACACTGAAGCTTTCTTT
>TRBD1|-|TRBJ2-7|TRBV13
CASSFGRGHSYEQYF
TGTGCCAGCAGCTTCGGCAGGGGGCACTCCTACGAGCAGTACTTC
>TRBD1|-|TRBJ2-7|TRBV7-8
CASNPDRGLSYEQYF
TGTGCCAGCAACCCAGACAGGGGGTTATCCTACGAGCAGTACTTC
>TRBD1|-|TRBJ1-2|TRBV5-6
CASSLVSGRGPGYTF
TGTGCCAGCAGCTTGGTTAGCGGCAGGGGGCCTGGCTACACCTTC
>-|-|TRBJ2-2|TRBV7-3
CASSFDGTTGELFF
TGTGCCAGCAGCTTCGACGGGACTACCGGGGAGCTGTTTTTT
>-|-|TRBJ2-1|TRBV5-1
CASSLDTYNEQFF
TGCGCCAGCAGCCTGGACACCTACAATGAGCAGTTCTTC
>TRBD2|-|TRBJ2-5|TRBV10-1
CAIPGLARKETQYF
TGCGCCATCCCGGGACTAGCGAGAAAAGAGACCCAGTACTTC
>-|once|TRBJ1-2|TRBV27
CASSLSGHAYGYTF
TGTGCCAGCAGTTTATCTGGACACGCATATGGCTACACCTTC
>-|-|TRBJ1-6|TRBV28
CASSLSQGTTPLHF
TGTGCCAGCAGTTTAAGTCAGGGCACGACACCCCTCCACTTT
>-|-|TRBJ1-6|TRBV4-1
CASSQGQGLNSPLHF
TGCGCCAGCAGCCAAGGGCAGGGTCTTAATTCACCCCTCCACTTT
>-|once|TRBJ1-2|TRBV7-8
CASSLQGSYGYTF
TGTGCCAGCAGCTTACAGGGCAGCTATGGCTACACCTTC
>TRBD1|once|TRBJ2-7|TRBV5-1
CASSRDRGPYEQYF
TGCGCCAGCAGCCGCGACAGGGGACCCTACGAGCAGTACTTC
>-|-|TRBJ2-1|TRBV30
CAFTYYNEQFF
TGTGCCTTTACTTACTACAATGAGCAGTTCTTC
>-|once|TRBJ1-1|TRBV7-9
CASRLINTEAFF
TGTGCCAGCAGACTTATCAACACTGAAGCTTTCTTT